The entry below gives a single TCR beta chain sequence along with its context. This entry belongs to a study of blood T cell repertoires in COVID-19. Study summary: Samples taken during acute and convalescent COVID-19 were collected in the United States, Italy and Spain. PBMCs, B-cell-depleted T cells, or T cells were the source of the cDNA or gDNA that made up the material.

V lost 4 bases, J lost 6 bases, and 3 bases stayed unmatched. Germline lookup yields CDR1 LNHDA and CDR2 SQIVND (reference sequence). This CDR3 is built from 13 residues. In the source study's methods: For nucleated cells, counts were estimated from reference gene primer amplification. Sequencing used immunoSEQ multiplex PCR; TCRdb keeps in-frame clones, though not all of them. That table is the source of V, J and clone size, and D and trimming were worked out from the DNA. Of tens of thousands of clones in the sample, approximately 82% were seen once. V gene TRBV19 combines with J gene TRBJ1-5; 7 bases fit TRBD1. This receptor was identified in a human donor in a cohort sampled during active or convalescent COVID-19. Sequencing used peripheral blood. The CDR3 DNA is TGTGCCAGTAGTAAGGACAGGTTTCAGCCCCAGCATTTT. Its translation: CASSKDRFQPQHF.